These T cell receptor beta chains were read from a single sample in a study of CD8 T cells in Susac syndrome. Each CDR3 protein is one row after TCRdb ran MiXCR on the immunoSEQ multiplex PCR reads. Of some 97,000 distinct CDR3 sequences in the sample, approximately 95% were seen once. Sequencing was done on a sample of CD8+ T cells from PBMCs. The receptors derive from a human donor with Susac syndrome. The CDR3 runs from the conserved cysteine through the conserved F or W. D genes are given only for firm matches. Expanded clones get a size class; other rows say once, few or many, or leave the size out.

D gene	V gene	clone size	J gene	CDR3 DNA	CDR3 protein
TRBD1	TRBV25-1	-	TRBJ2-2	TGTGCCAGCAGTGAGGGACAGGGCCACACCGGGGAGCTGTTTTTT	CASSEGQGHTGELFF
TRBD1	TRBV13	-	TRBJ1-6	TGTGCCAGCAGCGACCGGGACAGGGTTGGCCCCCTCCACTTT	CASSDRDRVGPLHF
TRBD2	TRBV5-4	-	TRBJ2-7	TGTGCCAGCAGCTTGGCCACTAGCGGGGGATTCACCTACGAGCAGTACTTC	CASSLATSGGFTYEQYF
-	TRBV2	-	TRBJ1-4	TGTGCCAGCAAACAGAGAGGGGAAAAACTGTTTTTT	CASKQRGEKLFF
-	TRBV19	once	TRBJ1-2	TGTGCCAGTAGTATTGGCAGGGGAGGGGGCTACACCTTC	CASSIGRGGGYTF
-	TRBV20-1	-	TRBJ2-5	TGCAGTGCCCCTGGACCGGTTCAAGAGACCCAGTACTTC	CSAPGPVQETQYF
-	TRBV5-1	-	TRBJ2-7	TGCGCCAGCAGCTTGGTTGGGACCAACGCCTACGAGCAGTACTTC	CASSLVGTNAYEQYF
TRBD2	TRBV29-1	once	TRBJ2-1	TGCAGCATCGACCCGGGACTAGCGGGGTTCCGGCAGTTCTTC	CSIDPGLAGFRQFF
-	TRBV12-3/TRBV12-4	once	TRBJ2-6	TGTGCCAGCAGTTTTGGGGGTACTGGGGCCAACGTCCTGACTTTC	CASSFGGTGANVLTF
-	TRBV7-8	-	TRBJ1-4	TGTGCCAGCAGCTCCGGAGGGGGGGGCGGGCATGAAAAACTGTTTTTT	CASSSGGGGGHEKLFF
-	TRBV12-3/TRBV12-4	-	TRBJ2-7	TGTGCCAGCAGTTTTCAGGGGCGCCCCTACGAGCAGTACTTC	CASSFQGRPYEQYF
TRBD2	TRBV28	-	TRBJ2-4	TGTGCCAGCACCCTAGCGGGACTAGCCAAAAACATTCAGTACTTC	CASTLAGLAKNIQYF
TRBD2	TRBV28	-	TRBJ2-5	TGTGCCAGCAGTTTTGGGACTAGACCCGCCCAGTACTTC	CASSFGTRPAQYF
TRBD1	TRBV20-1	once	TRBJ2-2	TGCAGTGCCCCGGACAGGAAACAGAACACCGGGGAGCTGTTTTTT	CSAPDRKQNTGELFF
-	TRBV25-1	once	TRBJ2-3	TGTGCCAGCAGTGTCCTTCTTGATACTAGCACAGATACGCAGTATTTT	CASSVLLDTSTDTQYF
TRBD2	TRBV29-1	-	TRBJ2-3	TGCAGCGTTGTTTCACTAGCGGGGGGAACAGATACGCAGTATTTT	CSVVSLAGGTDTQYF
-	TRBV12-3/TRBV12-4	few	TRBJ2-7	TGTGCCAGCAGTTTAATCTACGAGCAGTACTTC	CASSLIYEQYF
-	TRBV29-1	-	TRBJ2-3	TGCAGCGCCGAGCTGGAAAGGGCAGATACGCAGTATTTT	CSAELERADTQYF
-	TRBV12-3/TRBV12-4	-	TRBJ1-2	TGTGCCAGCGGCAGGGACAATAACTATGGCTACACCTTC	CASGRDNNYGYTF
TRBD1	TRBV2	-	TRBJ2-1	TGTGCCAGCAGTGACGCAGGGGGTTACTACAATGAGCAGTTCTTC	CASSDAGGYYNEQFF
-	TRBV29-1	-	TRBJ2-7	TGCAGCGTTGAGCAGGGAAGTAGAGGCGAGCAGTACTTC	CSVEQGSRGEQYF
TRBD2	TRBV3-1	-	TRBJ2-3	TGTGCCAGCAGCCCCGACAGCGGGGACTACACAGATACGCAGTATTTT	CASSPDSGDYTDTQYF